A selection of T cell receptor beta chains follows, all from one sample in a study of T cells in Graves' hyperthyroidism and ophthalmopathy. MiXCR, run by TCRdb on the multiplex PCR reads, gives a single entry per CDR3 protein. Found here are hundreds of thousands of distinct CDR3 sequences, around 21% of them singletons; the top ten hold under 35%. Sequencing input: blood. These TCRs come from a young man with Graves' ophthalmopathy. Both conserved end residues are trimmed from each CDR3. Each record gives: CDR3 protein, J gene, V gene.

cdr3_aa: ASSPPSLNPFEQY
j_call: TRBJ2-7
v_call: TRBV11-2

cdr3_aa: ASRKQGARNTEAF
j_call: TRBJ1-1
v_call: TRBV2

cdr3_aa: ASSPRTLAGGPGSGANVLT
j_call: TRBJ2-6
v_call: TRBV27

cdr3_aa: ASSLVLSGMNTEAF
j_call: TRBJ1-1
v_call: TRBV7-8

cdr3_aa: ATGTGVYTGELF
j_call: TRBJ2-2
v_call: TRBV2

cdr3_aa: ASSTGASGAF
j_call: TRBJ1-1
v_call: TRBV12-3/TRBV12-4

cdr3_aa: ASSSPGLAGNTGELF
j_call: TRBJ2-2
v_call: TRBV7-9

cdr3_aa: ASSQTSPDTQY
j_call: TRBJ2-3
v_call: TRBV3-1

cdr3_aa: SALGAGSYEQY
j_call: TRBJ2-7
v_call: TRBV29-1

cdr3_aa: ATNRETEAF
j_call: TRBJ1-1
v_call: TRBV6-1

cdr3_aa: ASSLNPTSGRAGYNEQF
j_call: TRBJ2-1
v_call: TRBV5-1

cdr3_aa: ASTERGKVFQETQY
j_call: TRBJ2-5
v_call: TRBV28

cdr3_aa: ASSSTTNPEVPYEQY
j_call: TRBJ2-7
v_call: TRBV7-9

cdr3_aa: ASSYGQREHNEQF
j_call: TRBJ2-1
v_call: TRBV28

cdr3_aa: ASKASASYEQY
j_call: TRBJ2-7
v_call: TRBV27

cdr3_aa: ASRAGTGGEQY
j_call: TRBJ2-7
v_call: TRBV28

cdr3_aa: SVGGGAGTGELF
j_call: TRBJ2-2
v_call: TRBV29-1

cdr3_aa: ASSFRGSVSYNEQF
j_call: TRBJ2-1
v_call: TRBV7-9

cdr3_aa: SVTGGHEQY
j_call: TRBJ2-7
v_call: TRBV20-1